Listed below are T cell receptor beta chains from one sample, sequenced in a study of T cells after yellow fever vaccination. One entry per CDR3 protein results from TCRdb running MiXCR on the 5' RACE reads. In the table there are around 350,000 distinct CDR3 sequences, approximately 10% of which are singletons. The sequencing here drew on PBMCs, taken on the day of the first yellow fever vaccination. These receptors all stem from a man between 18 and 35 years old who received the YFV17D yellow fever vaccine. Both conserved end residues are part of each CDR3. D genes are given only for firm matches. Size is omitted from some rows. Given values are once, few, many or a class for expanded clones.

D,length,V,size,J,CDR3
TRBD1,15,TRBV7-9,few,TRBJ1-1,CASSLKGDRVTEAFF
.,14,TRBV27,.,TRBJ1-5,CASSSGQINQPQHF
.,12,TRBV6-5,.,TRBJ2-7,CASSPLRGEQYF
.,14,TRBV18,.,TRBJ2-5,CASSPNSPQETQYF
.,14,TRBV10-3,.,TRBJ2-3,CAIRPGLLTDTQYF
.,14,TRBV30,.,TRBJ1-2,CAWSVGPGTYGYTF
TRBD2,17,TRBV6-1,.,TRBJ2-5,CASSFRAGGPARETQYF
.,14,TRBV3-1,.,TRBJ1-1,CASSQTVVGTEAFF
TRBD1,15,TRBV3-1,.,TRBJ2-5,CASSQTGTEKETQYF
.,11,TRBV20-1,few,TRBJ1-1,CSAGQNTEAFF
.,13,TRBV6-6,.,TRBJ1-6,CASVRDYNSPLHF
TRBD2,16,TRBV11-2,few,TRBJ2-3,CASSHGSSGGTDTQYF
.,12,TRBV6-6,.,TRBJ2-3,CASSYGAGTQYF
.,16,TRBV5-1,.,TRBJ2-6,CASSPRPMAGANVLTF
.,14,TRBV7-2,many,TRBJ2-3,CASSLTRSTDTQYF
.,18,TRBV11-2,many,TRBJ1-5,CASSLTFREGASNQPQHF
.,15,TRBV5-1,.,TRBJ2-2,CASSSIVGNTGELFF
.,14,TRBV30,few,TRBJ1-1,CAWSVRPMNTEAFF
.,15,TRBV5-5,few,TRBJ2-3,CASSPHGGLADTQYF
.,11,TRBV20-1,.,TRBJ2-7,CSASRTYEQYF
TRBD1,15,TRBV12-3/TRBV12-4,few,TRBJ2-3,CASSQRTGGTDTQYF
.,11,TRBV12-3/TRBV12-4,many,TRBJ2-7,CASSFEYGQYF
.,14,TRBV20-1,.,TRBJ2-5,CSARDGGRGETQYF
.,10,TRBV30,.,TRBJ2-2,CAWAGGELFF
.,14,TRBV30,.,TRBJ2-3,CAWSGTGSTDTQYF
.,12,TRBV28,.,TRBJ1-1,CASIHTGSWAFF
TRBD1,15,TRBV10-3,few,TRBJ2-1,CAISDYRGAYNEQFF
.,13,TRBV21-1,few,TRBJ2-3,CASRNRVTDTQYF
.,14,TRBV7-2,.,TRBJ2-5,CASSLVPVQETQYF
.,14,TRBV5-1,.,TRBJ2-1,CASKLQGSYNEQFF
TRBD2,17,TRBV7-2,.,TRBJ2-3,CASSPQGGRGAVDTQYF
TRBD1,15,TRBV28,.,TRBJ2-5,CASSRGDREVETQYF